The clone carrying this T cell receptor (beta chain) has a handful of counts. Its specificity is unknown. The CDR3 contains 16 residues. Germline V gives CDR1 DFQATT, CDR2 SNEGSKA (reference sequence). Trimming cost V 3 bases and J 3 bases, with 21 bases left between them. TCRdb reanalysed the RT-PCR reads using MiXCR and keeps one entry per CDR3 protein. The sample has around 520,000 distinct CDR3 sequences, 25% seen once. These data belong to a study of response to subunit inactivated influenza vaccine. Overall study results and limits: Each seasonal influenza vaccination recruits few new T cells, the authors suggested.

Sequencing used CD4+ T cells sorted from PBMCs, obtained 5 to 6 days after vaccination. This receptor was taken from a man aged 50 or older who received an inactivated influenza vaccine. This chain connects TRBV20-1 to TRBJ2-7; TRBD1 is a possible D gene (6 bases). The CDR3 bases are TGCAGTGCTAGGACTTCGGACAGTTCTTGGGGCTACGAGCAGTACTTC. Protein sequence: CSARTSDSSWGYEQYF.